This TCR beta chain was identified during a study of T cells in Graves' hyperthyroidism and ophthalmopathy. On the study more broadly: Once the initial diagnosis was made, peripheral blood was obtained before any treatment.

RNA transcripts served as the template for amplifying TCR beta CDR3 regions. HTBI primers were used for first-round RT-PCR of the TCR CDR3. TCRdb recomputed calls from the multiplex PCR reads with MiXCR, one row per CDR3 protein. The data contain 600,000 to 700,000 distinct CDR3 sequences, roughly 14% of them singletons. Note on this clonotype: Being one base from a much bigger clone, this may be a read error.

The junction had 19 bases not matched to a gene; V was cut back by 5 bases and J by 10 bases. This CDR3 is built from 17 residues. The receptor was isolated from a woman aged 40 to 55 with Graves' ophthalmopathy. This chain connects TRBV12-3 or TRBV12-4 to TRBJ2-2, with TRBD1 identical over 7 bases. Sequenced input: blood. This chain's CDR3 is CASSTSGGERKGVELFF. The CDR3 DNA sequence: TGTGCCAGCAGTACTTCAGGGGGAGAACGGAAGGGCGTGGAGCTGTTTTTT.